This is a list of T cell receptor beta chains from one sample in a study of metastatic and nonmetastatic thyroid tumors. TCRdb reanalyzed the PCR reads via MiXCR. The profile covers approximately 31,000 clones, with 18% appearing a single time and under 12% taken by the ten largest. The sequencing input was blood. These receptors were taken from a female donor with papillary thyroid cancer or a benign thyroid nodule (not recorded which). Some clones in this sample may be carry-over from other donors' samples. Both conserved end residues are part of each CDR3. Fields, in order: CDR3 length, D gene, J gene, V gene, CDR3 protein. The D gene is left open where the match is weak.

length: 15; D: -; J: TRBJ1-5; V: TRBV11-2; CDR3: CASSSQGYSNQPQHF
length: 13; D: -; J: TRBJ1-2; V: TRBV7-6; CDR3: CASSLGINYGYTF
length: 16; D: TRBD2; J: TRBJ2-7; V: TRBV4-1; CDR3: CASSRLSQRGSYEQYF
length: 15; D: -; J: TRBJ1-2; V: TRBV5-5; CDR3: CASRKPGQTNYGYTF
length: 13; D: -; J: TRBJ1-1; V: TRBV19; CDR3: CASRIARDTKTFF
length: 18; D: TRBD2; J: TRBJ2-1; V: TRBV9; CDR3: CASSVGGLAGWLYNEQFF
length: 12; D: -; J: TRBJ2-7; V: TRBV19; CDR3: CASSRKDGEQYF
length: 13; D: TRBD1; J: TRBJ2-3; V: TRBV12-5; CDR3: CASVGQTTDTQYF
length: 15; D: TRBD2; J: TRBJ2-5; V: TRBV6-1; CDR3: CASSELAGGEETQYF
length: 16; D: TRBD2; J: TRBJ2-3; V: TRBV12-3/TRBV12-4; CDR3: CASSYSAREAADTQYF
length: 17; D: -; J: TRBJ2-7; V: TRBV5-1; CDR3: CASSSRIPGLSSYDQYF
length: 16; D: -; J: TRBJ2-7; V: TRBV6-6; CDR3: CASSYSSPPGNYERYF
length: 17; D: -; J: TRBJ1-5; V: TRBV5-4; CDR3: CASSLTGIWGANQPQHF
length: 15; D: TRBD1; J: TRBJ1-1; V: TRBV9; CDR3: CASSLQGGMNTEAFF
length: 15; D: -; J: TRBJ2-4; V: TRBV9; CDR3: CASSPGSAKNGIQYF
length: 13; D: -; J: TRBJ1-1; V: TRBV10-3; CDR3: CAIRVGQRGEAFF
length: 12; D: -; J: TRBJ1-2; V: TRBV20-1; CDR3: CSASDINYGYTF
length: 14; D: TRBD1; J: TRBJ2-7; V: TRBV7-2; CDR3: CASSSSDRIYEQYF
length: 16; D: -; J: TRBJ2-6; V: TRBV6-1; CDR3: CASSEGQALGANFLTF
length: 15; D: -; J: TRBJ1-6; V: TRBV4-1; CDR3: CASSQELGGNSPLHF
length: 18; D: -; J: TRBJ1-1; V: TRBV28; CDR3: CASSSIRDRRTENTEAFF
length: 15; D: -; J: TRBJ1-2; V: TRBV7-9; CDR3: CASSSPASGDYGYTF
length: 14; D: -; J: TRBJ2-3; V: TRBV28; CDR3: CASNHGDSTDTQYF
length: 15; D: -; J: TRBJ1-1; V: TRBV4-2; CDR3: CASSLQRGMNTEAFF
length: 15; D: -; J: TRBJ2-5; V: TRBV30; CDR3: CALIPSGANVETQYF
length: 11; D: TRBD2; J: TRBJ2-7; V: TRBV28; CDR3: CATSAGTEQYF
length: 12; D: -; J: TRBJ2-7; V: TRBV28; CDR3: CASSSHVYEQYF
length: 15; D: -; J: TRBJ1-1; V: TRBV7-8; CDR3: CASSLGTATNTEAFF
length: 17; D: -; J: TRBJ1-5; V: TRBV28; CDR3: CATSPYGQTNSNQPQHF
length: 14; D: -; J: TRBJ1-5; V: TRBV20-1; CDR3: CSAARDGGNQPQHF
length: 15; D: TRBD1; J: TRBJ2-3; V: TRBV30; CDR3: CAWSSRDRFTDTQYF
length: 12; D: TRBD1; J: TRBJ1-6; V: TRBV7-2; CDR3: CASSLGQGALHF
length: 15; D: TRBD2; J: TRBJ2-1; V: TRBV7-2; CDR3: CASSLEASGDNEQFF
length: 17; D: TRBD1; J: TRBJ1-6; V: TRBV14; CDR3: CASSQRTGSSYNSPLHF
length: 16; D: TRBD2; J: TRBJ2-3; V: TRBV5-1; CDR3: CASSPGSGGFTDTQYF
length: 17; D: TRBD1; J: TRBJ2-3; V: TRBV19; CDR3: CASSYTRRDRVGDTQYF
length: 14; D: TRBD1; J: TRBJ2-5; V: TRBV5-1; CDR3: CASSLRTGRETQYF
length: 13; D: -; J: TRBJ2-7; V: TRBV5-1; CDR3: CASSITLGYEQYF
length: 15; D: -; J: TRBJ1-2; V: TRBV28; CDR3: CASSSPGGGNYGYTF
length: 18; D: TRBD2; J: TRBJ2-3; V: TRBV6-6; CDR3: CASKVTSSGAPSTDTQYF
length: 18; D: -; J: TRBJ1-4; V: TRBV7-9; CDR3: CASSITPRAQTSPEKLFF
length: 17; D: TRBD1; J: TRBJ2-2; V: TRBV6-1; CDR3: CASGGFLRTGQAGELFF
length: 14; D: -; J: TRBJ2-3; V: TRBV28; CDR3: CASRRIQGADTQYF
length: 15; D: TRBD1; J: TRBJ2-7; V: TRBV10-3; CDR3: CAISESGQGAYDQYF
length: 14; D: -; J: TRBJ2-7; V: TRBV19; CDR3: CASSTEDGRYEQYF
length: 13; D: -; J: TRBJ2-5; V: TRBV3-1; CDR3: CASMGAHQETQYF
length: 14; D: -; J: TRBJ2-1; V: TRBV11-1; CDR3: CASSAGQWSSEQFF
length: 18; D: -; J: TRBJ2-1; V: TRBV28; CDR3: CASSPRSRGSAAYNEQFF